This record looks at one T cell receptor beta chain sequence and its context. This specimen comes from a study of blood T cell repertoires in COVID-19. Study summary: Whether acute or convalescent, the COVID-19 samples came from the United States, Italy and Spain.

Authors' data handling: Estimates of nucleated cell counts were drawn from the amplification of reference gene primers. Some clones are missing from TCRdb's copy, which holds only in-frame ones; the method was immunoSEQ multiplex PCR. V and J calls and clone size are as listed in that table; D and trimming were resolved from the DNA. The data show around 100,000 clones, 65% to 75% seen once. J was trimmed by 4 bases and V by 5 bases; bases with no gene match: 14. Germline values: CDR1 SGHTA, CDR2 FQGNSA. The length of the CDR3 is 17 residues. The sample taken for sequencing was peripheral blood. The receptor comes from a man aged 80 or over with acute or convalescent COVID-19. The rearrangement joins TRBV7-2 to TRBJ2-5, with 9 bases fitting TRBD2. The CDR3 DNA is TGTGCCAGCAGCAAGGAGGGACTAGCACTGAAGAGAGAGACCCAGTACTTC. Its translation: CASSKEGLALKRETQYF.